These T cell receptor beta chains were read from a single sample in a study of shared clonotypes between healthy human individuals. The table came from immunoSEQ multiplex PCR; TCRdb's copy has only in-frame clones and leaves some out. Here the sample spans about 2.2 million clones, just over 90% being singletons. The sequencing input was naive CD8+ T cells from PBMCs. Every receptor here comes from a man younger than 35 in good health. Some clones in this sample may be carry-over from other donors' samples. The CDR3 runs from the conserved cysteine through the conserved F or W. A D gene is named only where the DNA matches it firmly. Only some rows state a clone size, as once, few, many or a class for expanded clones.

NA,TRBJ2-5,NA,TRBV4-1,CASSPATTRGETQYF,TGCGCCAGCAGCCCAGCCACGACAAGAGGAGAGACCCAGTACTTC
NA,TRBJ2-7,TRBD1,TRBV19,CASRGDRGTYEQYF,TGTGCCAGTAGAGGGGACAGGGGAACCTACGAGCAGTACTTC
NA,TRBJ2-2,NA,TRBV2,CASRLAWANTGELFF,TGTGCCAGCAGGTTGGCTTGGGCCAACACCGGGGAGCTGTTTTTT
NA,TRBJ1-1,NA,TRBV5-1,CASSPAGFGGLNTEAFF,TGCGCCAGCAGCCCGGCGGGTTTCGGCGGATTGAACACTGAAGCTTTCTTT
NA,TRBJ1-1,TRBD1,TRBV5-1,CASSPWTGSTEAFF,TGCGCCAGCAGCCCCTGGACAGGGAGCACTGAAGCTTTCTTT
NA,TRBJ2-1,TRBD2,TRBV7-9,CASHSGSGGNEQFF,TGTGCCAGCCATAGCGGGAGCGGGGGGAATGAGCAGTTCTTC
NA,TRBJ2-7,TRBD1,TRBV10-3,CAIRGIPGQGDGATGEQYF,TGTGCCATCAGGGGAATTCCGGGACAGGGGGACGGGGCTACGGGCGAGCAGTACTTC
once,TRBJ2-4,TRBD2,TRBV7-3,CASSLSYGSGRENIQYF,TGTGCCAGCAGCTTATCCTATGGTAGCGGGAGGGAAAACATTCAGTACTTC
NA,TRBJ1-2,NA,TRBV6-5,CASSYEGLSYTF,TGTGCCAGCAGTTACGAGGGACTTTCCTACACCTTC
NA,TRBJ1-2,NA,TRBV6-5,CASSYREGVEGYTF,TGTGCCAGCAGTTACAGAGAGGGTGTTGAGGGCTACACCTTC
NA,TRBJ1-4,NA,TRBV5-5,CASSGRGGAGEKLFF,TGTGCCAGCAGCGGACGTGGGGGCGCCGGTGAAAAACTGTTTTTT
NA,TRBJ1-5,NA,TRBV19,CASANRGNQPQHF,TGTGCCAGTGCTAATAGAGGCAATCAGCCCCAGCATTTT
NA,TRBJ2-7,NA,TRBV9,CASSVVAGGYEQYF,TGTGCCAGCAGCGTAGTAGCAGGAGGTTACGAGCAGTACTTC
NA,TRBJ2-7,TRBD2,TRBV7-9,CASSLVAGKPSYEQYF,TGTGCCAGCAGCTTAGTAGCGGGCAAACCCTCCTACGAGCAGTACTTC
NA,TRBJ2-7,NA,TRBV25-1,CATNRLGFGQYF,TGTGCCACCAACCGATTGGGGTTTGGGCAGTACTTC
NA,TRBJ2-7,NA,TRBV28,CASSLRYRDEQYF,TGTGCCAGCAGTTTGCGGTACAGGGACGAGCAGTACTTC
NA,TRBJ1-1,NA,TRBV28,CASSRNDGGNTEAFF,TGTGCCAGCAGTCGAAATGACGGGGGGAACACTGAAGCTTTCTTT
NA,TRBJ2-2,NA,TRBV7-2,CASSLNRADGELFF,TGTGCCAGCAGCCTAAACAGGGCTGACGGGGAGCTGTTTTTT